These 22 T cell receptor beta chains were sequenced from one sample in a study of naive and memory T cell subsets (dated by TCRdb to about 2017). The library came from UMI-ligation and nested PCR. Instrument on record: Illumina MiSeq. The beta constant-region primer consisted of an equimolar mixture of two oligonucleotides that together covered TRBC1 and TRBC2. The raw public reads went through TCRdb reprocessing: fastp at Q25, MiXCR clone calling, in-frame beta chains kept. Here each entry gathers all rows of one CDR3 protein and keeps the most common genes and DNA. This sample holds tens of thousands of distinct CDR3 sequences; around 13% were observed only once. Together, the top ten hold approximately 0.84% of the sample. The sequenced material came from central memory CD4+ T cells from blood. The meaning of the sample's cell subset or site label: central memory, CD45RA- CD27+. The receptors stem from a human donor in good health.

The J gene is TRBJ2-3, the V gene TRBV4-1; D is unresolved. The CDR3 contains 16 residues. CDR1 is MGHRA, CDR2 YSYEKL, per germline. V dropped 5 bases and J dropped 0 bases, with 15 bases sitting between them. The CDR3 is CASSVWPHASTDTQYF. For the CDR3, the DNA is TGCGCCAGCAGCGTTTGGCCACACGCTAGCACAGATACGCAGTATTTT.

A few counts support this clonotype. CDR3 loop: CASSWGVATNEKLFF. CDR3 bases: TGTGCCAGCAGCTGGGGAGTTGCAACTAATGAAAAACTGTTTTTT. V usage is TRBV5-6 and J usage is TRBJ1-4, with D unresolved. The CDR3 runs to 15 residues. Germline CDR1 and CDR2: SGHDT and YYEEEE. Trimming took off 3 bases at V and 0 bases at J, with 9 bases between the two ends.

This clonotype occurred many times. This rearrangement joins TRBV20-1 to TRBJ2-1; TRBD2 aligns across 9 bases. The CDR3 extends over 18 amino acids. V gave up 0 bases and J gave up 0 bases; unmatched junction bases: 9. Germline V gene data show CDR1 as DFQATT and CDR2 as SNEGSKA (reference sequence). The CDR3 here is CSARDATSGRGSYNEQFF. In DNA form, the CDR3 reads TGCAGTGCTAGAGATGCGACTAGCGGAAGGGGCTCCTACAATGAGCAGTTCTTC.

V and J are TRBV18 and TRBJ2-3; perhaps D is TRBD1 or TRBD2 (6 bases each). Trimming took 1 base from V and 6 from J, leaving 20 bases between them. The CDR3 is 17 residues long. Per germline, CDR1 KGHSH and CDR2 LQKENI. The CDR3 region is CASSPRGGTSQPDTQYF. DNA for the CDR3: TGTGCCAGCTCACCACGTGGCGGGACATCTCAGCCGGATACGCAGTATTTT.

The chain is built from TRBV28 and TRBJ2-7; D may be TRBD2 (5 bases). The CDR3 has 13 residues. Germline V gene lookup returns CDR1 MDHEN and CDR2 SYDVKM. Trimming took 8 bases from V and 0 from J, leaving 11 bases between them. CDR3: CASLARSSYEQYF. CDR3 nucleotides: TGTGCCAGCCTAGCCAGGAGCTCCTACGAGCAGTACTTC.

This chain connects TRBV5-1 to TRBJ1-2; D ambiguous. V lost 4 bases to trimming and J lost 4 bases, with 17 bases between them. The germline CDR1 and CDR2 sequences are SGHRS and YFSETQ. The CDR3 contains 15 residues. In nucleotides, the CDR3 is TGCGCCAGCAGCCCAGTTGCGGGAGCCAGCTATGGCTACACCTTC. Protein sequence: CASSPVAGASYGYTF.

This clonotype came up a few times. The chain couples TRBV6-6 to TRBJ2-5, with 9 nucleotides matching TRBD2. V lost 5 bases, J lost 3 bases, and 4 bases stayed unmatched. CDR3 length: 14 residues. The V gene's germline CDR1 is MNHNY and CDR2 SVGAGI (reference sequence). CDR3 sequence (DNA): TGTGCCAGCAGTGACCCTAGCGGGGAAGAGACCCAGTACTTC. It yields the protein CASSDPSGEETQYF.

The sample holds many counts of this clonotype. The gene calls are TRBV10-3 and TRBJ1-2; the D is unclear. Germline lookup yields CDR1 ENHRY and CDR2 SYGVKD. Trimming removed 2 bases at V and 4 bases at J, with 8 bases between. The CDR3 is 13 amino acids. CDR3 nucleotides: TGTGCCATCAGTGAGGAGGGATCCTATGGCTACACCTTC. Residues: CAISEEGSYGYTF.

This clonotype came up many times. The rearrangement links TRBV20-1 to TRBJ1-2; perhaps TRBD1 as D (5 bases). The germline V and J ends were trimmed by 2 bases and 7 bases, with 14 bases remaining between them. This CDR3 has 13 residues. The germline V gene has CDR1 DFQATT and CDR2 SNEGSKA (reference sequence). The CDR3 sequence is CSARFRDDAGYTF. CDR3 coding DNA: TGCAGTGCTAGATTCCGGGACGATGCTGGCTACACCTTC.

This clonotype was observed a few times. Since a much larger clone is just one base distant, this may be a read error. The V gene is TRBV5-6, the J gene TRBJ2-2; tentatively, D is TRBD2 (6 bases). From germline, CDR1 is SGHDT and CDR2 YYEEEE. The CDR3 spans 13 residues. Trimming left V 7 bases short and J 5 bases short, with 12 bases between. The CDR3 DNA sequence: TGTGCCAGCGGGACGGGGACTACCGGGGAGCTGTTTTTT. Amino acids: CASGTGTTGELFF.

The V gene is TRBV7-9, the J gene TRBJ1-4; D remains ambiguous. Trimming shortened V by 1 base and J by 6 bases, and 9 bases separated the two germline ends. The CDR3 sequence is 14 residues long. Germline CDR1 and CDR2: SEHNR and FQNEAQ (reference sequence). The CDR3 DNA follows: TGTGCCAGCAGCTTAGATACGGCAGATGAAAAACTGTTTTTT. This translates into CASSLDTADEKLFF.

This chain joins TRBV2 and TRBJ2-4; either TRBD1 or TRBD2 may supply D (5 bases each). The CDR3 is 13 residues long. Germline V gene sequence: CDR1 SNHLY, CDR2 FYNNEI. The germline V and J ends were trimmed by 8 bases and 15 bases, with 23 bases remaining between them. The CDR3 DNA reads as TGTGCCAGCGCCGGGACCCCGAAAGGAGTACGGTACTTC. Translating gives CASAGTPKGVRYF.

This rearrangement joins TRBV5-6 to TRBJ2-1, with 10 bases lining up with TRBD2. J was trimmed by 7 bases and V by 5 bases; bases with no gene match: 12. CDR3 length: 16 amino acids. Germline-derived CDR1 and CDR2 are SGHDT and YYEEEE. The CDR3 loop is CASRSGLAEPLNEQFF. DNA for the CDR3: TGTGCCAGCAGATCCGGACTAGCGGAACCCCTGAATGAGCAGTTCTTC.

The sample holds a few counts of this clonotype. The J gene is TRBJ2-5, the V gene TRBV5-6; D is unclear. The CDR3 has 15 amino acids. Germline assignment: CDR1 SGHDT and CDR2 YYEEEE. V was trimmed by 5 bases and J by 2 bases, leaving 16 bases between them. The CDR3 sequence is CASRTTVTPQETQYF. CDR3 DNA: TGTGCCAGCAGAACGACGGTGACCCCACAAGAGACCCAGTACTTC.

This clonotype showed up just a few times. The chain links TRBV25-1 to TRBJ2-7; 10 bases map to TRBD2. The trim removed 5 bases at V and 5 bases at J, leaving 9 bases unmatched. Germline assignment: CDR1 MGHDK and CDR2 SYGVNS. The CDR3 covers 15 residues. CDR3 bases: TGTGCCAGCAGTCGTACTAGCGGGACCCCCAACGAGCAGTACTTC. This gives the protein CASSRTSGTPNEQYF.

The chain uses TRBV6-1 and TRBJ1-4; tentatively, D is TRBD1 (5 bases). Germline-derived CDR1 and CDR2 are MNHNS and SASEGT. This CDR3 comprises 15 residues. CDR3 nucleotide sequence: TGTACCACCCAGAAAAGGGCAGGGATATGGGAAAAACTGTTTTTT. It yields the protein CTTQKRAGIWEKLFF.

This clonotype was recorded many times. The V gene is TRBV20-1, the J gene TRBJ2-5; a weak D match, TRBD2 (5 bases). The CDR3 totals 16 residues. Germline CDR1 and CDR2: DFQATT and SNEGSKA (reference sequence). Deletions cut 0 bases from V and 2 bases from J, with 16 bases between. CDR3 region: CSARDPTTSTQETQYF. In DNA, the CDR3 is TGCAGTGCTAGAGATCCGACTACGTCAACACAAGAGACCCAGTACTTC.

This clonotype was counted at least ten times. The rearrangement uses TRBV21-1 and TRBJ2-5; TRBD1 was called by the table and not checked on the DNA. TRBV21-1 is a pseudogene locus. The CDR3 spans 11 residues. This CDR3 reads CASSKGGGGPF. The CDR3 coding sequence is TGTGCCAGCAGCAAAGGGGGCGGGGGCCCGTTC.

The V gene is TRBV7-2, the J gene TRBJ2-7, with D perhaps matching TRBD1 (7 bases). Germline V gene sequence: CDR1 SGHTA, CDR2 FQGNSA. There are 16 residues in the CDR3. Trimming took off 4 bases at V and 3 bases at J, with 19 bases between the two ends. The DNA of the CDR3 is TGTGCCAGCAGCTCTAACGCAGGGGGAGGCCACTACGAGCAGTACTTC. Translation gives CASSSNAGGGHYEQYF.

The chain is built from TRBV4-3 and TRBJ2-1; 14 bases are shared with TRBD2. Germline CDR1 reads LGHNA; CDR2 reads YSLEER. CDR3 length: 18 amino acids. V was pared by 4 bases and J by 3 bases, with 8 bases of the junction left unmatched. CDR3 nucleotide sequence: TGCGCCAGCAGCCGCTCGGGACTAGCGGGAGCGATCTACAATGAGCAGTTCTTC. It encodes CASSRSGLAGAIYNEQFF.

V is TRBV2 and J is TRBJ1-1; TRBD1 matches at 7 bases. The J segment lost 1 base and the V segment lost 4 bases, leaving 3 bases of the junction unmatched. There are 14 residues in the CDR3. Germline lookup yields CDR1 SNHLY and CDR2 FYNNEI. DNA for the CDR3: TGTGCCAGCAGTGTAAGGACAGGGAACACTGAAGCTTTCTTT. The encoded protein is CASSVRTGNTEAFF.

The J gene is TRBJ1-1, the V gene TRBV29-1, with D possibly being TRBD1 (6 bases). CDR3 length equals 12 residues. Deletions cut 6 bases from V and 4 bases from J, with 12 bases between. The germline gives CDR1 SQVTM, CDR2 ANQGSEA. Here the CDR3 reads CSVRDTATEAFF. The CDR3 DNA sequence: TGCAGCGTGAGGGACACCGCCACTGAAGCTTTCTTT.